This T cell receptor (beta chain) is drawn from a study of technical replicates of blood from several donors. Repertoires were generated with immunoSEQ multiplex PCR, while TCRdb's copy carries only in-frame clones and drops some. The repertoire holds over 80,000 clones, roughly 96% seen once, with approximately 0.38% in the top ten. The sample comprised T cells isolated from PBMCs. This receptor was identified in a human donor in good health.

The DNA of the CDR3 is TGTGCCAGCAGCTATACTAGCGGAGCCGGGGGAGATACGCAGTATTTT. Its protein is CASSYTSGAGGDTQYF. The rearrangement joins TRBV4-2 to TRBJ2-3, with TRBD2 matching over 8 bases. The CDR3 sequence is 16 residues long. The ends lost 5 bases at V and 5 bases at J; junction bases unmatched: 12. Germline CDR1 LGHNA, CDR2 YNFKEQ.